Shown below are 27 T cell receptor beta chains from a single sample sequenced in a study of blood T cell repertoires in COVID-19. Only in-frame clones appear in the TCRdb table, and some are missing; sequencing was by immunoSEQ multiplex PCR. The table shows a few hundred thousand clones, with roughly 84% occurring only once. Sequencing was carried out using peripheral blood. These receptors all stem from a woman younger than 30 with acute or convalescent COVID-19.

This rearrangement joins TRBV29-1 to TRBJ2-7, with D perhaps TRBD1 (6 bases). The CDR3 extends over 15 amino acids. Trimming pared 5 bases from V and 7 bases from J, leaving 24 bases between. Germline values: CDR1 SQVTM, CDR2 ANQGSEA. The CDR3 coding sequence is TGCAGCGTTCAAGGCAGGGACACGCCCTACCGGGAGCAGTACTTC. Protein sequence: CSVQGRDTPYREQYF.

V gene TRBV6-2 or TRBV6-3 combines with J gene TRBJ1-1; D remains ambiguous. The CDR3 is 18 residues long. Germline lookup yields CDR1 MNHEY and CDR2 SVGEGT. V lost 0 bases and J 4 bases, leaving 21 bases between the germline ends. The CDR3 DNA is TGTGCCAGCAGTTACTCCGCGGTGTACTACGGGAGTAGCACTGAAGCTTTCTTT. Translated: CASSYSAVYYGSSTEAFF.

Worth noting for this clone: Other nucleotide sequences from this sample produce the same CDR3. The chain recombines TRBV5-1 with TRBJ2-7, with D unresolved. V was trimmed by 0 bases and J by 4 bases, leaving 5 bases between them. The CDR3 totals 12 residues. Germline CDR1 and CDR2: SGHRS and YFSETQ. The CDR3 nucleotides are TGCGCCAGCAGCTTGGACGGTTACGAGCAGTACTTC. It yields the protein CASSLDGYEQYF. The whole variable domain, filled in from reference TRBV5-1 and TRBJ2-7, reads KAGVTQTPRYLIKTRGQQVTLSCSPISGHRSVSWYQQTPGQGLQFLFEYFSETQRNKGNFPGRFSGRQFSNSRSEMNVSTLELGDSALYLCASSLDGYEQYFGPGTRLTVT.

CDR3 coding DNA: TGTGCCTGGAGTAGCCTAGCGGGGACTTACTCCTACGAGCAGTACTTC. Amino acids: CAWSSLAGTYSYEQYF. The chain uses TRBV30 and TRBJ2-7; 9 bases are shared with TRBD2. Germline CDR1 is GTSNPN and CDR2 is SVGIG (reference sequence). The junction had 8 bases not matched to a gene; V was cut back by 2 bases and J by 0 bases. The length of the CDR3 is 16 residues.

The J gene is TRBJ1-2, the V gene TRBV28; D unresolved. This CDR3 has 10 residues. Trimming removed 10 bases from V and 7 bases from J, with 10 bases in between. Germline-derived CDR1 and CDR2 are MDHEN and SYDVKM. In DNA form, the CDR3 reads TGTGCCATCGGGATTCTTGGCTACACCTTC. The encoded protein is CAIGILGYTF.

The chain joins TRBV15 to TRBJ2-1; TRBD2 matches 9 bases. Germline trimming cut 7 bases from V and 9 bases from J; bases unmatched to any gene: 10. Germline CDR1 reads LNHNV; CDR2 reads YYDKDF (reference sequence). The CDR3 is 14 amino acids. The CDR3 nucleotides are TGTGCCACCACGGTCGGGACTAGCTATAGTGAGCAGTTCTTC. Its translation is CATTVGTSYSEQFF.

The CDR3 nucleotides read TGCGCCAGCACCCCGGAGGGGGCCGAGGAGCAGTACTTC. Protein sequence: CASTPEGAEEQYF. The gene calls are TRBV5-1 and TRBJ2-7, with a weak D call TRBD1 (7 bases). V dropped 6 bases and J dropped 7 bases, with 17 bases sitting between them. Germline CDR1 is SGHRS and CDR2 is YFSETQ. The CDR3 runs 13 residues. Full variable domain (missing parts from reference TRBV5-1 and TRBJ2-7): KAGVTQTPRYLIKTRGQQVTLSCSPISGHRSVSWYQQTPGQGLQFLFEYFSETQRNKGNFPGRFSGRQFSNSRSEMNVSTLELGDSALYLCASTPEGAEEQYFGPGTRLTVT.

As regards this clone: A junction boundary mismatches the germline segment, possibly from a read error. V is TRBV5-4 and J is TRBJ1-2, with a possible D match to TRBD1 (6 bases). Germline CDR1 is SGHNT and CDR2 is YYREEE (reference sequence). This CDR3 spans 14 amino acids. CDR3 residues: CASSLGPRGNGYTF. The CDR3 nucleotides are TGTGCCAGCAGTTTGGGGCCCAGGGGCAATGGCTACACCTTC.

The CDR3 DNA follows: TGCGCCAGCAGCCAAGGCACAGAACGTTCTAACTATGGCTACACCTTC. It encodes CASSQGTERSNYGYTF. The chain couples TRBV4-1 to TRBJ1-2; D gene ambiguous. V was trimmed by 1 base and J by 0 bases, leaving 12 bases between them. CDR3 length equals 16 residues. In germline, CDR1 is MGHRA, CDR2 YSYEKL.

The rearrangement uses TRBV18 and TRBJ1-6; D is ambiguous. Germline V CDR1 and CDR2: KGHSH, LQKENI. Trimming cost V 3 bases and J 10 bases, with 13 bases left between them. This CDR3 contains 14 residues. The CDR3 here is CASSPLRGESPLHF. CDR3 nucleotides: TGTGCCAGCTCACCCCTCCGGGGTGAATCACCCCTCCACTTT.

This chain joins TRBV6-5 and TRBJ2-7, with 9 bases identical to TRBD1. This CDR3 has 15 residues. Germline V lookup: CDR1 MNHEY, CDR2 SVGAGI. Trimming cost V 0 bases and J 7 bases; bases outside gene matches: 7. The CDR3 coding sequence is TGTGCCAGCAGTTACTCGAGACAGGGGGATTTTGAGCAGTACTTC. Protein product: CASSYSRQGDFEQYF.

The chain links TRBV6-1 to TRBJ1-2, with D possibly being TRBD1 (5 bases). V was cut by 2 bases and J by 8 bases, with 15 bases left in between. CDR3 length equals 14 residues. The germline CDR1 and CDR2 sequences are MNHNS and SASEGT. The CDR3 loop reads CASSESPGIDGYTF. CDR3 DNA sequence: TGTGCCAGCAGTGAATCCCCAGGGATCGACGGCTACACCTTC.

This clone was recorded only once. The chain carries TRBV6-5 and TRBJ1-1; D is undetermined. Looked up from germline, CDR1 is MNHEY and CDR2 is SVGAGI. V shed 3 bases and J shed 3 bases, with 8 bases lying between them. This CDR3 spans 13 amino acids. The CDR3 region has the DNA TGTGCCAGCAGTTATTCCCCATACACTGAAGCTTTCTTT. Amino acids: CASSYSPYTEAFF.

The rearrangement joins TRBV28 to TRBJ2-3; 11 bases agree with TRBD2. This CDR3 is built from 17 residues. V lost 4 bases, J lost 0 bases, and 6 bases stayed unmatched. Looked up from germline, CDR1 is MDHEN and CDR2 is SYDVKM. The CDR3 DNA is TGTGCCAGCAGTTCCGGGACTAGCGGATTTAGCACAGATACGCAGTATTTT. It translates to CASSSGTSGFSTDTQYF.

The rearrangement links TRBV6-2 or TRBV6-3 to TRBJ2-7; TRBD1 matches 9 bases. CDR3 length: 15 amino acids. V shed 2 bases and J 6 bases; nucleotides not matched to a gene: 8. Germline V gene data show CDR1 as MNHEY and CDR2 as SVGEGT. CDR3 region: CASSYAGQGLREQYF. CDR3 sequence (DNA): TGTGCCAGCAGTTACGCGGGACAGGGCCTTCGCGAGCAGTACTTC.

This chain joins TRBV7-6 and TRBJ1-6; tentative D call: TRBD1 (5 bases). The ends were cut back, 5 bases at V and 7 bases at J, with 15 bases in the middle. The CDR3 consists of 15 residues. Germline V gives CDR1 SGHVS, CDR2 FNYEAQ. DNA for the CDR3: TGTGCCAGCAGCCCCGACAGCCGCAGCAATTCACCCCTCCACTTT. This encodes CASSPDSRSNSPLHF.

The V call is TRBV3-1 (or the pseudogene TRBV3-2), the J call TRBJ1-5, with D possibly TRBD1 on 5 matching bases. V shed 0 bases and J shed 3 bases, with 12 bases lying between them. The germline gives CDR1 LGHDT, CDR2 YNNKEL (reference sequence). The CDR3 is 16 amino acids. CDR3 coding DNA: TGTGCCAGCAGCCAAGACGGTGGGGCTTTCAATCAGCCCCAGCATTTT. Translating it yields CASSQDGGAFNQPQHF.

This clone was seen more than once but under ten times. V usage is TRBV6-2 or TRBV6-3 and J usage is TRBJ2-7; D remains unclear. The germline V gene encodes CDR1 MNHEY and CDR2 SVGEGT. This CDR3 contains 16 residues. V was shortened by 2 bases and J by 2 bases, with 16 bases between the two germline ends. The CDR3 bases are TGTGCCAGCAGTTACCCTATAAGTGGTATCGCCTACGAGCAGTACTTC. This codes for CASSYPISGIAYEQYF.

This chain joins TRBV25-1 and TRBJ1-2, with 7 bases identical to TRBD1. CDR1 and CDR2 from the germline V gene are MGHDK and SYGVNS. The CDR3 is 15 residues long. Trimming at V came to 3 bases and at J to 2 bases, leaving 6 bases not matched to a gene. The CDR3 spells CASSDQGGGNYGYTF. DNA for the CDR3: TGTGCCAGCAGTGATCAAGGGGGCGGGAACTATGGCTACACCTTC.

The chain carries TRBV5-1 and TRBJ2-2; TRBD1 aligns across 7 bases. Germline V CDR1 and CDR2: SGHRS, YFSETQ. There are 16 residues in the CDR3. V lost 3 bases to trimming and J lost 4 bases; unmatched junction nucleotides: 9. In DNA form, the CDR3 reads TGCGCCAGCAGCTCTCGGACAGGAGGAACCACCGGGGAGCTGTTTTTT. It encodes CASSSRTGGTTGELFF.

V and J are TRBV3-1 (or the pseudogene TRBV3-2) and TRBJ2-7, with 12 nucleotides matching TRBD2. With 4 bases clipped from V and 2 bases from J, the junction kept 6 bases outside the gene matches. The CDR3 is made up of 16 amino acids. Germline CDR1 LGHDT, CDR2 YNNKEL (reference sequence). The CDR3 nucleotides read TGTGCCAGCAGCCCGACTAGCGGGAGCGGGGCCTACGAGCAGTACTTC. Translated, it gives CASSPTSGSGAYEQYF.

The chain is built from TRBV18 and TRBJ1-1; D is undetermined. The V gene's germline CDR1 is KGHSH and CDR2 LQKENI. The CDR3 is 15 amino acids. The V and J ends lost 6 bases and 1 base respectively, with 15 bases between them. CDR3 amino acids: CASSRVSGPNTEAFF. The CDR3 coding sequence is TGTGCCAGCTCCCGAGTATCAGGTCCGAACACTGAAGCTTTCTTT. The full variable domain, rest sourced from reference TRBV18 and TRBJ1-1, is NAGVMQNPRHLVRRRGQEARLRCSPMKGHSHVYWYRQLPEEGLKFMVYLQKENIIDESGMPKERFSAEFPKEGPSILRIQQVVRGDSAAYFCASSRVSGPNTEAFFGQGTRLTVV.

The chain is built from TRBV2 and TRBJ2-7; 11 nucleotides line up with TRBD1. J lost 2 bases, V lost 6 bases, and 3 bases had no gene match. CDR3 length: 14 amino acids. Germline assignment: CDR1 SNHLY and CDR2 FYNNEI. This CDR3 is CASRQDRGPYEQYF. The CDR3 DNA sequence: TGTGCCAGCAGGCAGGACAGGGGGCCCTACGAGCAGTACTTC.

The CDR3 coding sequence is TGTGCCAGCAGCCCAGCGGGACATAATTCACCCCTCCACTTT. This gives the protein CASSPAGHNSPLHF. The chain has TRBV27 and TRBJ1-6; possibly TRBD1 for D (5 bases). V was trimmed by 6 bases and J by 5 bases, leaving 11 bases between them. Germline V CDR1 and CDR2: MNHEY, SMNVEV (reference sequence). The CDR3 is made up of 14 amino acids.

This clone was seen only once. V and J are TRBV6-6 and TRBJ1-2; no reliable D call. The V gene's germline CDR1 is MNHNY and CDR2 SVGAGI (reference sequence). The CDR3 runs 15 residues. Trimming took 0 bases from V and 0 from J, leaving 8 bases between them. This CDR3 is CASSYSGMTNYGYTF. DNA for the CDR3: TGTGCCAGCAGTTACTCTGGCATGACTAACTATGGCTACACCTTC.

The chain recombines TRBV9 with TRBJ2-7; possibly TRBD2 for D (6 bases). The CDR3 length is 14 residues. Germline assignment: CDR1 SGDLS and CDR2 YYNGEE. V lost 6 bases, J lost 7 bases, and 20 bases lay in between. The CDR3 nucleotides read TGTGCCAGCAACACCGGGACTTACAGCCAGGAGCAGTACTTC. Residues: CASNTGTYSQEQYF. The full variable domain, its missing parts supplied by reference TRBV9 and TRBJ2-7, is DSGVTQTPKHLITATGQRVTLRCSPRSGDLSVYWYQQSLDQGLQFLIQYYNGEERAKGNILERFSAQQFPDLHSELNLSSLELGDSALYFCASNTGTYSQEQYFGPGTRLTVT.

The chain has TRBV5-1 and TRBJ2-3; 9 nucleotides align to TRBD2. V was pared by 0 bases and J by 5 bases, with 13 bases of the junction left unmatched. From germline, CDR1 is SGHRS and CDR2 YFSETQ. The CDR3 is 18 residues long. The CDR3 loop reads CASSLVPLAGTGIDTQYF. CDR3 DNA: TGCGCCAGCAGCTTGGTTCCCCTAGCGGGGACTGGCATAGATACGCAGTATTTT.